This T cell receptor beta chain is from a study of CD8 T cells in Susac syndrome. This CDR3 spans 13 amino acids. Germline V gives CDR1 LGHDT, CDR2 YNNKEL (reference sequence). Trimming cost V 1 base and J 10 bases, with 11 bases left between them. Roughly 0.45 to 1 ug RNA was reverse transcribed with random hexamers. TCRdb used MiXCR to reprocess the immunoSEQ multiplex PCR reads, holding one entry per CDR3 protein. The table records 300,000 to 350,000 distinct CDR3 sequences, approximately 90% of them present only once. The chain employs TRBV3-1 and TRBJ2-1; D is perhaps TRBD1 or TRBD2 (5 bases each). The TCR comes from a human donor with multiple sclerosis. The specimen was CD4+ T cells from PBMCs. The CDR3 region has the DNA TGTGCCAGCAGCCAAGCCGTAGGGACGGAGCAGTTCTTC. The encoded protein is CASSQAVGTEQFF.